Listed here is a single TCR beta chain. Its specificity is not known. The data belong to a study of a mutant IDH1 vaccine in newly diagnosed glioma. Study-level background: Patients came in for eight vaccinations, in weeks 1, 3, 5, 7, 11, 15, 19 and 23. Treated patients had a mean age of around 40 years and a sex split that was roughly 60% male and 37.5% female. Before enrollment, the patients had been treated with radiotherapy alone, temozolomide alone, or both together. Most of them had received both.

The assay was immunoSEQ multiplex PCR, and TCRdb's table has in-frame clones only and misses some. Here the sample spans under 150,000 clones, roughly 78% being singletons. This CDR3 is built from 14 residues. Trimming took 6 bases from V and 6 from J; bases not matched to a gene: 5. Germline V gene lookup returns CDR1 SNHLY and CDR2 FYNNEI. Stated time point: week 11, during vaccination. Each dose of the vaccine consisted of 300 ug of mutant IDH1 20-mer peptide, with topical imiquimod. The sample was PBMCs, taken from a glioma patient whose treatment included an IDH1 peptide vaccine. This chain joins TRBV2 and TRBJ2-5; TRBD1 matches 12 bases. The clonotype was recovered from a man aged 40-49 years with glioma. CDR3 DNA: TGTGCCAGCAGCGGAGGGACAGGGGGCCAGACCCAGTACTTC. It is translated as CASSGGTGGQTQYF.